The entry below describes one T cell receptor beta chain. Its antigen is unidentified. The data originate from a study of T cells expressing NK-cell markers. Study details: Just one sequenced donor of eight was HCMV-seronegative, while seven were seropositive. General study findings and limits: NKG2C+ dominant clonotypes from 5 or 6 donors made up about 1.0-7.0% of CD8+ T cells. Four of the donors also had these clonotypes leading their CD3+CD56-NKG2C+ fraction.

Germline V gene lookup returns CDR1 SGHTA and CDR2 FQGTGA. This CDR3 is 15 amino acids long. For TCR beta, cDNA was produced by 5'RACE template switching with UMIs. TCRdb re-called the 5' RACE reads; one entry per CDR3 protein, DNA not given. The sample's table shows 350,000 to 450,000 distinct CDR3 sequences. This chain connects TRBV7-3 to TRBJ1-2; there is no DNA to check the TCRdb D call of TRBD1. Sequencing was performed on blood T cells: a sorted CD56 or NKG2C T cell subset, CD4+ or CD8+ T cells, or bulk PBMC T cells (not recorded which). The receptor was derived from a man aged 18-70 years in good health. The CDR3 protein is CASSLTGGNNYGYTF.